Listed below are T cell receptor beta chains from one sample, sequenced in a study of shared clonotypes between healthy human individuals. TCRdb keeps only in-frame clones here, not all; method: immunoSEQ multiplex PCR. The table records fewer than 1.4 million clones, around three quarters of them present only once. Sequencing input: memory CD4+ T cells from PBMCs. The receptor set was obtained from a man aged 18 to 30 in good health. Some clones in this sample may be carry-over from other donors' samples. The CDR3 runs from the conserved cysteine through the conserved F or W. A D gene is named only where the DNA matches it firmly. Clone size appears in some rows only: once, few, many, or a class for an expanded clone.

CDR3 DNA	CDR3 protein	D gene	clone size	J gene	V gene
TGTGCCAGCAGCCCCCTCGGGACAGATGGCTACACCTTC	CASSPLGTDGYTF	TRBD1	-	TRBJ1-2	TRBV5-4
TGTGCCAGCAGTCTCGAGACGGTACTGTTTTTT	CASSLETVLFF	-	-	TRBJ1-4	TRBV28
TGTGCCAGCAGCCAAGAGTCCCCGGGAGTGGGAATGAACACTGAAGCTTTCTTT	CASSQESPGVGMNTEAFF	-	-	TRBJ1-1	TRBV4-2
TGTGCCAGCAGGAGACAGGTGGGCGGCTACACCTTC	CASRRQVGGYTF	-	-	TRBJ1-2	TRBV2
TGTGCCAGCAGTCCCCCGCCCTACAATGAGCAGTTCTTC	CASSPPPYNEQFF	-	-	TRBJ2-1	TRBV28
TGTGCCAGCAGCCAAGAACCCAGGGGGGCGCGGGACTATGGCTACACCTTC	CASSQEPRGARDYGYTF	TRBD1	-	TRBJ1-2	TRBV14
TGTGCCAGCAGCTTGGGGGTTAACGAAAAACTGTTTTTT	CASSLGVNEKLFF	-	-	TRBJ1-4	TRBV5-4
TGTGCCAGCAGCTATAGCGGGAGAAATTTTGGTACGCAGTATTTT	CASSYSGRNFGTQYF	TRBD2	-	TRBJ2-3	TRBV7-2
TGTGCCAGCAGTCTCCGACTGTCCTCTGGGGCCAACGTCCTGACTTTC	CASSLRLSSGANVLTF	-	-	TRBJ2-6	TRBV28
TGTGCCAGCAGCCCCGCCGTGAACGAGCGGGACTGGGGCTACAATGAGCAGTTCTTC	CASSPAVNERDWGYNEQFF	TRBD2	few	TRBJ2-1	TRBV13
TGTGCCACCAGCAGAGTCGGACAGTTAGAGGATGGCTACACCTTC	CATSRVGQLEDGYTF	-	-	TRBJ1-2	TRBV15
TGTGCCAGCTCACCACTGCTTCGGACTACAACCGGGGAGCTGTTTTTT	CASSPLLRTTTGELFF	-	few	TRBJ2-2	TRBV18
TGTGCCAGCTCACCATTCGGAAGCCTATCCCCCGGGGAGCTGTTTTTT	CASSPFGSLSPGELFF	-	-	TRBJ2-2	TRBV18
TGTGCCAGCAGCCCCCTACGACTAGGAGATAACAATGAGCAGTTCTTC	CASSPLRLGDNNEQFF	-	-	TRBJ2-1	TRBV5-8
TGTGCCAGCAGCCGCTCGGGGGGGGGCAATCAGCCCCAGCATTTT	CASSRSGGGNQPQHF	-	few	TRBJ1-5	TRBV28
TGCGCCAGCAGGCAGTCTGAGGAGCAGTACTTC	CASRQSEEQYF	-	-	TRBJ2-7	TRBV5-1
TGTGCCAGCAGCTTAGCAGGACAGGGAGGTGGCTACACCTTC	CASSLAGQGGGYTF	TRBD1	-	TRBJ1-2	TRBV7-9
TGTGCCAGCAGCGACCCCGGAGGGACCCAGTACTTC	CASSDPGGTQYF	-	-	TRBJ2-5	TRBV7-9
TGTGCCAGCAGCACGCGACAGGGGCCCTTGGGCTACACCTTC	CASSTRQGPLGYTF	TRBD1	once	TRBJ1-2	TRBV7-2
TGTGCCAGCAGCCGACAGACAGGTTCGAACACTGAAGCTTTCTTT	CASSRQTGSNTEAFF	-	-	TRBJ1-1	TRBV4-2